The clone carrying this T cell receptor beta chain showed up just a few times. The antigen is unknown. This record comes from a study of cytomegalovirus exposure and HLA in healthy donors. The CDR3 spans 13 residues. From germline, CDR1 is MDHEN and CDR2 SYDVKM. With 9 bases clipped from V and 2 bases from J, the junction kept 1 base outside the gene matches. With 60 Vbeta and 13 Jbeta primers, the PCR was carried out. Produced via immunoSEQ multiplex PCR; TCRdb's table is partial and in-frame only. The sample consists of around 150,000 clones, 75% to 85% of them appearing once. Study conclusions and caveats: Links to common viral pathogens appeared, in a later analysis, for several of the most significant clusters.

The sequenced sample was PBMCs. The chain combines TRBV28 with TRBJ1-3, with 10 positions matching TRBD1. The source of this sequence is a woman aged 50 to 60 in good health and CMV-seropositive. CDR3 in DNA: TGTGCCAGTGGGACAGGGGCTGGAAACACCATATATTTT. Protein: CASGTGAGNTIYF.